The 31 T cell receptor beta chains given below trace back to one sample, sequenced in a study of blood T cell repertoires in COVID-19. TCRdb's copy holds only in-frame clones and misses some; the assay was immunoSEQ multiplex PCR. Here the sample spans about 440,000 clones, roughly 88% being singletons. The sample taken for sequencing was PBMCs or T cells enriched from blood (not recorded which). The receptors here all came from a man aged 18 to 29 who had recovered from COVID-19.

The chain joins TRBV5-1 to TRBJ2-1; the match to TRBD2 covers 9 bases. The CDR3 totals 17 residues. From germline, CDR1 is SGHRS and CDR2 YFSETQ. V was clipped by 0 bases and J by 4 bases; unmatched bases: 8. The CDR3, as DNA: TGCGCCAGCAGCTTGGAGGGTGTAGCGGGGGAATACAATGAGCAGTTCTTC. It codes for CASSLEGVAGEYNEQFF.

The rearrangement joins TRBV28 to TRBJ1-4; TRBD1 matches 10 bases. The germline V gene has CDR1 MDHEN and CDR2 SYDVKM. The ends lost 5 bases at V and 5 bases at J; junction bases unmatched: 5. CDR3 size: 15 residues. The CDR3 here is CASSALTGGNEKLFF. The CDR3 nucleotides read TGTGCCAGCAGTGCCCTGACAGGGGGCAATGAAAAACTGTTTTTT.

The chain combines TRBV5-1 with TRBJ1-5; 8 bases agree with TRBD1. CDR3 length equals 14 residues. CDR1 and CDR2 from the germline V gene are SGHRS and YFSETQ. J gave up 5 bases and V 4 bases, and 5 bases lay outside the gene matches. The CDR3 DNA reads TGCGCCAGCAGCCTACAGGGGGGCGATCAGCCCCAGCATTTT. Its translation: CASSLQGGDQPQHF.

The CDR3 region is CASSYSTDQKLFF. CDR3 DNA sequence: TGTGCCAGCAGTTACTCGACAGATCAGAAACTGTTTTTT. The rearrangement uses TRBV6-6 and TRBJ1-4, with D tentatively TRBD1 (5 bases). The CDR3 contains 13 residues. Trimming took 0 bases from V and 11 from J, leaving 10 bases between them. From germline, CDR1 is MNHNY and CDR2 SVGAGI (reference sequence).

The chain uses TRBV5-4 and TRBJ2-1; 8 bases fit TRBD2. This CDR3 spans 17 amino acids. The ends lost 3 bases at V and 3 bases at J; junction bases unmatched: 11. Germline CDR1 SGHNT, CDR2 YYREEE (reference sequence). The CDR3 spells CASSSPGLARNYNEQFF. The CDR3 DNA follows: TGTGCCAGCAGCTCTCCCGGACTAGCCAGGAACTACAATGAGCAGTTCTTC.

This rearrangement joins TRBV7-3 to TRBJ2-5; TRBD1 matches 9 bases. Germline CDR1 and CDR2: SGHTA and FQGTGA. After removal of 5 bases from V and 5 bases from J, the junction contained 6 bases not matched to a gene. The CDR3 is 14 amino acids. CDR3 residues: CASSHRGRGETQYF. The CDR3, as DNA: TGTGCCAGCAGCCACAGGGGGCGCGGGGAGACCCAGTACTTC.

The chain couples TRBV30 to TRBJ1-2; perhaps TRBD1 as D (5 bases). Germline V gene data show CDR1 as GTSNPN and CDR2 as SVGIG (reference sequence). The length of the CDR3 is 13 residues. Between the trimmed V and J ends, which lost 2 bases and 2 bases, there was a span of 9 bases. CDR3 in DNA: TGTGCCTGGAGTTCGGGGGACAACTATGGCTACACCTTC. Translation: CAWSSGDNYGYTF.

The rearrangement links TRBV7-9 to TRBJ1-2; no firm D call. CDR1 and CDR2 from the germline V gene are SEHNR and FQNEAQ (reference sequence). The V and J ends lost 5 bases and 6 bases respectively, with 16 bases between them. This CDR3 region has 14 residues. CDR3 protein: CASSPSREGHGYTF. The CDR3 bases are TGTGCCAGCAGCCCTTCGCGGGAAGGTCATGGCTACACCTTC.

This rearrangement joins TRBV9 to TRBJ1-6; D is possibly TRBD1 (5 bases). Deletions cut 3 bases from V and 13 bases from J, with 20 bases between. This CDR3 spans 15 amino acids. The germline V gene encodes CDR1 SGDLS and CDR2 YYNGEE. The CDR3 sequence is CASSAQVGRESPLHF. CDR3 bases: TGTGCCAGCAGCGCCCAGGTGGGCAGGGAATCGCCCCTCCACTTT.

CDR3 bases: TGTGCCAGCAGCTTGTGGACCGACAGGGCTAACTACAATGAGCAGTTCTTC. Its protein product is CASSLWTDRANYNEQFF. V and J are TRBV7-9 and TRBJ2-1, with 7 bases fitting TRBD1. The V segment lost 3 bases and the J segment 3 bases; nucleotides outside the gene matches: 11. This CDR3 region has 17 residues. Germline V CDR1 and CDR2: SEHNR, FQNEAQ (reference sequence).

This clone was observed a single time. J is TRBJ2-1 and V is TRBV5-6; D gene uncertain. Germline CDR1 SGHDT, CDR2 YYEEEE. CDR3 length equals 15 residues. V was trimmed by 2 bases and J by 5 bases, leaving 14 bases between them. CDR3 amino acids: CASSFFGSEDNEQFF. CDR3 in DNA: TGTGCCAGCAGCTTTTTCGGCTCCGAGGACAATGAGCAGTTCTTC.

A single count supports this clone. The chain joins TRBV28 to TRBJ2-7, with D possibly being TRBD1 (6 bases). Germline values: CDR1 MDHEN, CDR2 SYDVKM. V was clipped by 7 bases and J by 2 bases, with 18 bases between them. CDR3 length: 15 residues. CDR3 sequence: CASKGRRDKAYEQYF. As DNA, the CDR3 is TGTGCCAGCAAGGGGAGAAGGGACAAAGCCTACGAGCAGTACTTC.

J is TRBJ2-7 and V is TRBV2, with 8 bases fitting TRBD1. Germline loops: CDR1 SNHLY, CDR2 FYNNEI. J gave up 1 base and V 4 bases, and 3 bases lay outside the gene matches. CDR3 size: 14 residues. The CDR3 DNA follows: TGTGCCAGCAGTGTACAGGGGGATTCCTACGAGCAGTACTTC. Protein: CASSVQGDSYEQYF.

The chain links TRBV6-5 to TRBJ2-7, with 8 bases that match TRBD1. V lost 0 bases, J lost 3 bases, and 4 bases stayed unmatched. The germline V gene has CDR1 MNHEY and CDR2 SVGAGI. The CDR3 is 15 residues long. The chain's CDR3 is CASSYSPDRDYEQYF. CDR3 sequence (DNA): TGTGCCAGCAGTTACTCGCCGGACAGGGACTACGAGCAGTACTTC.

This chain joins TRBV15 and TRBJ1-6, with TRBD1 identical over 7 bases. Per germline, CDR1 LNHNV and CDR2 YYDKDF (reference sequence). J lost 14 bases, V lost 0 bases, and 10 bases had no gene match. The CDR3 totals 15 residues. In nucleotides, the CDR3 is TGTGCCACCAGCAGAGAGAGGACAGGATACCCTTCCCTCCACTTT. Encoded protein: CATSRERTGYPSLHF.

V is TRBV29-1 and J is TRBJ1-1; D ambiguous. The CDR3 runs 10 residues. CDR1 is SQVTM, CDR2 ANQGSEA, per germline. Trimming pared 4 bases from V and 6 bases from J, leaving 6 bases between. The CDR3 region is CSVASAEAFF. In nucleotides, the CDR3 is TGCAGCGTTGCTTCCGCTGAAGCTTTCTTT. The full variable domain, in which reference TRBV29-1 and TRBJ1-1 provide the parts outside the CDR3, is SAVISQKPSRDICQRGTSLTIQCQVDSQVTMMFWYRQQPGQSLTLIATANQGSEATYESGFVIDKFPISRPNLTFSTLTVSNMSPEDSSIYLCSVASAEAFFGQGTRLTVV.

The gene calls are TRBV5-1 and TRBJ1-3; TRBD1 matches at 11 bases. CDR1 and CDR2 (germline): SGHRS, YFSETQ. V trimming: 3 bases; J trimming: 3 bases; junction bases outside the gene matches: 14. The CDR3 consists of 19 residues. The CDR3 reads CASSSDPRTGGVFGNTIYF. DNA of the CDR3: TGCGCCAGCAGCTCCGACCCCAGGACAGGGGGCGTATTTGGAAACACCATATATTTT.

The chain joins TRBV7-9 to TRBJ2-5; 8 bases line up with TRBD2. J lost 4 bases, V lost 2 bases, and 15 bases had no gene match. CDR3 length: 18 amino acids. The V gene's germline CDR1 is SEHNR and CDR2 FQNEAQ (reference sequence). Written as DNA, the CDR3 is TGTGCCAGCAGCTTAAAGGGGACTAGGACCTTCTGGGGAGAGACCCAGTACTTC. It translates to CASSLKGTRTFWGETQYF.

The chain is built from TRBV6-5 and TRBJ2-3, with 7 positions matching TRBD2. J lost 3 bases, V lost 6 bases, and 9 bases had no gene match. In germline, CDR1 is MNHEY, CDR2 SVGAGI. The CDR3 extends over 15 amino acids. CDR3 in amino acids: CASRSPGLTTDTQYF. The CDR3 DNA reads as TGTGCCAGCAGATCCCCGGGACTAACAACAGATACGCAGTATTTT.

Regarding this clone: The junction departs from the called germline gene at one end, perhaps through a read error. The rearrangement uses TRBV29-1 and TRBJ1-2; TRBD1 matches 8 bases. Germline CDR1 SQVTM, CDR2 ANQGSEA. The CDR3 has 13 amino acids. CDR3 residues: CSVEGQGGYGYTF. CDR3 in DNA: TGCAGCGTGGAAGGACAGGGTGGCTATGGCTACACCTTC.

The rearrangement uses TRBV5-5 and TRBJ2-2; D is uncertain. V dropped 7 bases and J dropped 8 bases, with 12 bases sitting between them. CDR1 and CDR2 from the germline V gene are SGHKS and YYEKEE (reference sequence). The CDR3 contains 12 residues. The CDR3 sequence is CASSLFLGELFF. CDR3 in DNA: TGTGCCAGCTCCTTATTCTTAGGGGAGCTGTTTTTT.

The chain employs TRBV5-8 and TRBJ2-5; possible D gene TRBD1, 5 bases. Trimming cost V 4 bases and J 5 bases, with 15 bases left between them. The CDR3 totals 14 residues. Germline CDR1 SGHTS, CDR2 YDEGEE. The CDR3 protein is CASSQFDSLETQYF. Here the CDR3 DNA reads TGTGCCAGCAGCCAATTCGACAGCCTGGAGACCCAGTACTTC.

The genes are TRBV18 and TRBJ1-1; TRBD1 aligns across 9 bases. V was clipped by 4 bases and J by 4 bases; unmatched bases: 4. The length of the CDR3 is 14 residues. Germline V gives CDR1 KGHSH, CDR2 LQKENI. As DNA, the CDR3 is TGTGCCAGCTCACTAGACAGGGGGAGCACTGAAGCTTTCTTT. Encoded protein: CASSLDRGSTEAFF. Using reference TRBV18 and TRBJ1-1 for the parts outside the CDR3, the full variable domain is NAGVMQNPRHLVRRRGQEARLRCSPMKGHSHVYWYRQLPEEGLKFMVYLQKENIIDESGMPKERFSAEFPKEGPSILRIQQVVRGDSAAYFCASSLDRGSTEAFFGQGTRLTVV.

J is TRBJ2-1 and V is TRBV5-1; 7 positions match TRBD2. The V segment lost 4 bases and the J segment 4 bases; nucleotides outside the gene matches: 8. The CDR3 runs to 15 residues. The germline CDR1 and CDR2 sequences are SGHRS and YFSETQ. As DNA, the CDR3 is TGCGCCAGCAGCAGCAGCGGGGCAACTTACAATGAGCAGTTCTTC. It specifies CASSSSGATYNEQFF.

The genes are TRBV5-1 and TRBJ1-3, with D perhaps TRBD1 (6 bases). The CDR3 is 16 residues long. Germline CDR1 is SGHRS and CDR2 is YFSETQ. V lost 4 bases, J lost 2 bases, and 16 bases lay in between. The CDR3 DNA reads TGCGCCAGCAGCCCGACGACAGGACCCGCTGGAAACACCATATATTTT. Translation: CASSPTTGPAGNTIYF.

The gene calls are TRBV7-2 and TRBJ2-1; 14 bases are a match to TRBD2. Germline CDR1 is SGHTA and CDR2 is FQGNSA. V dropped 2 bases and J dropped 4; count of bases not matched to a gene: 10. CDR3 length: 19 residues. CDR3 region: CASSLRTSGGSIFYNEQFF. The CDR3 region has the DNA TGTGCCAGCAGCTTAAGGACTAGCGGGGGGAGTATTTTTTACAATGAGCAGTTCTTC.

Only one count was recorded for this clone. The J gene is TRBJ1-5, the V gene TRBV5-4, with TRBD1 matching over 7 bases. The CDR3 consists of 15 residues. Germline trimming cut 0 bases from V and 3 bases from J; bases unmatched to any gene: 3. CDR1 SGHNT and CDR2 YYREEE come from the germline V gene (reference sequence). The CDR3 sequence is CASSLGQGDNQPQHF. The CDR3 DNA reads as TGTGCCAGCAGCTTGGGACAGGGCGACAATCAGCCCCAGCATTTT.

The gene calls are TRBV18 and TRBJ1-3, with 7 bases aligning to TRBD1. CDR1 and CDR2 (germline): KGHSH, LQKENI. This CDR3 has 14 amino acids. Losses at the gene ends were 5 bases for V and 1 base for J; bases not matched to a gene: 2. The CDR3 region has the DNA TGTGCCAGCTCAGCACAGGGGTCTGGAAACACCATATATTTT. This encodes CASSAQGSGNTIYF.

The genes are TRBV30 and TRBJ1-2; D is unresolved. The ends were cut back, 7 bases at V and 4 bases at J, with 16 bases in the middle. The CDR3 spans 13 residues. Germline CDR1 reads GTSNPN; CDR2 reads SVGIG (reference sequence). For the CDR3, the DNA is TGTGCCTCGACGATTGGAGTTTCCTATGGCTACACCTTC. It codes for CASTIGVSYGYTF.

The rearrangement uses TRBV6-1 and TRBJ2-1; 10 nucleotides agree with TRBD2. The V gene's germline CDR1 is MNHNS and CDR2 SASEGT. The CDR3 extends over 15 amino acids. The V gene end was trimmed by 2 bases and the J gene end by 10 bases; junction bases not matched to a gene: 8. Here the CDR3 DNA reads TGTGCCAGCAGTGAACAGCGGGGGGGCGACGGGGAGCAGTTCTTC. It translates to CASSEQRGGDGEQFF.

The chain recombines TRBV5-8 with TRBJ1-2; the match to TRBD1 covers 8 bases. CDR1 is SGHTS and CDR2 is YDEGEE in the germline V gene. CDR3 size: 15 residues. With 2 bases clipped from V and 4 bases from J, the junction kept 7 bases outside the gene matches. The DNA of the CDR3 is TGTGCCAGCAGCTTTGGGTCAGGGGGCTTCTATGGCTACACCTTC. It yields the protein CASSFGSGGFYGYTF.